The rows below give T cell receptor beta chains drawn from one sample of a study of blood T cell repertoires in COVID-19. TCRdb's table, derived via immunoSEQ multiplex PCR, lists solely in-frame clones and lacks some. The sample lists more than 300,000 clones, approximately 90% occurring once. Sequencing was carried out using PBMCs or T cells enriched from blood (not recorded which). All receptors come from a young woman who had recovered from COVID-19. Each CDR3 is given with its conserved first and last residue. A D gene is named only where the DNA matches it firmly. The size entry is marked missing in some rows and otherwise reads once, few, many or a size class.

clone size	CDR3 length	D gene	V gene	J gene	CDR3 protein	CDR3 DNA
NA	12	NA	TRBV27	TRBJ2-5	CASFDSQETQYF	TGTGCCAGCTTTGACAGCCAAGAGACCCAGTACTTC
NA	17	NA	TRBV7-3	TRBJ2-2	CASSLKLGGTNTGELFF	TGTGCCAGCAGCTTAAAGCTCGGGGGAACAAACACCGGGGAGCTGTTTTTT
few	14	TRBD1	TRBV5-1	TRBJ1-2	CASSLEATGWGYTF	TGCGCCAGCAGCTTGGAGGCGACAGGGTGGGGCTACACCTTC
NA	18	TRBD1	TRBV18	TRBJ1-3	CASSPKPGQGAFGNTIYF	TGTGCCAGCTCACCTAAGCCGGGACAGGGGGCGTTTGGAAACACCATATATTTT
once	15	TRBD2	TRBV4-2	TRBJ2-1	CASSPTGLANNEQFF	TGTGCCAGCAGCCCCACTGGACTAGCGAACAATGAGCAGTTCTTC
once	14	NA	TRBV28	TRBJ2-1	CASSSLLDYNEQFF	TGTGCCAGCAGTTCATTACTAGACTACAATGAGCAGTTCTTC
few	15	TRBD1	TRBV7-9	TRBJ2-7	CASSLVGTGAYEQYF	TGTGCCAGCAGCTTAGTCGGGACAGGGGCCTACGAGCAGTACTTC
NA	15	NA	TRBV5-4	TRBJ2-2	CASSFSLSNTGELFF	TGTGCCAGCAGCTTTTCCCTATCGAACACCGGGGAGCTGTTTTTT
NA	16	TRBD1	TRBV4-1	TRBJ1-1	CASSQAPNRGHTEAFF	TGCGCCAGCAGCCAAGCCCCAAACAGGGGGCACACTGAAGCTTTCTTT
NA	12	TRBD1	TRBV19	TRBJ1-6	CASMGQYSPLHF	TGTGCCAGTATGGGACAGTATTCACCCCTCCACTTT
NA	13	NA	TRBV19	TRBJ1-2	CASFNRVMMGYTF	TGTGCCAGTTTCAACAGGGTTATGATGGGCTACACCTTC
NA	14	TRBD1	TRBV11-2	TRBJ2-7	CASSLRDRAYEQYF	TGTGCCAGCAGCCTCCGGGACAGAGCCTACGAGCAGTACTTC
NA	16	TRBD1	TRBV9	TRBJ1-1	CASSVGVGTGGTEAFF	TGTGCCAGCAGCGTAGGCGTCGGGACAGGGGGAACTGAAGCTTTCTTT